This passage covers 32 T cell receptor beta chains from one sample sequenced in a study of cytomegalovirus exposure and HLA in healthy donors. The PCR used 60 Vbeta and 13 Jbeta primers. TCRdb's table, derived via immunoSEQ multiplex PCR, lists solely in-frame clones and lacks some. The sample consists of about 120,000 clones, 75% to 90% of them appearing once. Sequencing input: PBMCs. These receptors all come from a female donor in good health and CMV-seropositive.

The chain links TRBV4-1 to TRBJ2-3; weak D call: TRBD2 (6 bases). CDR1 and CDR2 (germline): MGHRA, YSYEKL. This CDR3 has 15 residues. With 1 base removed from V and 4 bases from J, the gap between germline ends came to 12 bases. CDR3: CASSQVIREADTQYF. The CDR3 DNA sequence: TGCGCCAGCAGCCAAGTAATAAGGGAGGCAGATACGCAGTATTTT.

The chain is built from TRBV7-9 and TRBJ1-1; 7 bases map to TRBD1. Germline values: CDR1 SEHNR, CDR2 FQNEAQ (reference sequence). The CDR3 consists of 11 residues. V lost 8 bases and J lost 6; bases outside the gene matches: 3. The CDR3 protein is CASVGQAEAFF. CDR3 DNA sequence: TGTGCCAGCGTTGGACAGGCTGAAGCTTTCTTT.

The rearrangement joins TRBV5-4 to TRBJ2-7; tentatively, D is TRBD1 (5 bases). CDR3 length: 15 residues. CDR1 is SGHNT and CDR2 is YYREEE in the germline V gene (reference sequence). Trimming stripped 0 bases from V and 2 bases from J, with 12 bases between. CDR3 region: CASSLAGYRTYEQYF. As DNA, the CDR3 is TGTGCCAGCAGCTTGGCAGGGTATAGAACCTACGAGCAGTACTTC.

The CDR3 region is CASRLQGGTEAFF. The DNA for the CDR3 is TGTGCCAGTAGGTTACAGGGCGGCACTGAAGCTTTCTTT. The chain links TRBV19 to TRBJ1-1; D is possibly TRBD1 (6 bases). The CDR3 runs 13 residues. Germline V gene data show CDR1 as LNHDA and CDR2 as SQIVND (reference sequence). The V and J ends lost 6 bases and 4 bases respectively, with 12 bases between them.

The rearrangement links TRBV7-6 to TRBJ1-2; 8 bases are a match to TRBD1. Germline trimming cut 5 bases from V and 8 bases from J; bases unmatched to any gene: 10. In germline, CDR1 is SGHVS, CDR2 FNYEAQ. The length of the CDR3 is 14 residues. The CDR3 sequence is CASSPDRGREGYTF. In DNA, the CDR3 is TGTGCCAGCAGCCCAGACAGGGGTCGGGAAGGCTACACCTTC.

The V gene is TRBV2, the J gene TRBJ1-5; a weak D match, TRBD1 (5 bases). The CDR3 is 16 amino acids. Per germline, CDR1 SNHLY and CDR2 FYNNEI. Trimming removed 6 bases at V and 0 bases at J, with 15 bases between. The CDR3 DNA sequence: TGTGCCAGCAGAGAATCAGGGATTTATAGCAATCAGCCCCAGCATTTT. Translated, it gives CASRESGIYSNQPQHF.

DNA for the CDR3: TGCGCCAGCAGTCCGGACAGGGACTCACCCCTCCACTTT. It codes for CASSPDRDSPLHF. The chain is built from TRBV5-1 and TRBJ1-6; 8 positions agree with TRBD1. The CDR3 contains 13 residues. J was trimmed by 10 bases and V by 5 bases; bases with no gene match: 5. Germline CDR1 SGHRS, CDR2 YFSETQ.

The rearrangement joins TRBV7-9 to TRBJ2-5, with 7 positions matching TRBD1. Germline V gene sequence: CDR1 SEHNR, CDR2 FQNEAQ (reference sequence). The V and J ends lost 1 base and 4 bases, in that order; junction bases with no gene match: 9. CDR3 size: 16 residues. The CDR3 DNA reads TGTGCCAGCAGCTTAGACAGGGGAAATTGGCTAGAGACCCAGTACTTC. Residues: CASSLDRGNWLETQYF. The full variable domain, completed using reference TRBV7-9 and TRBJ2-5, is DTGVSQNPRHKITKRGQNVTFRCDPISEHNRLYWYRQTLGQGPEFLTYFQNEAQLEKSRLLSDRFSAERPKGSFSTLEIQRTEQGDSAMYLCASSLDRGNWLETQYFGPGTRLLVL.

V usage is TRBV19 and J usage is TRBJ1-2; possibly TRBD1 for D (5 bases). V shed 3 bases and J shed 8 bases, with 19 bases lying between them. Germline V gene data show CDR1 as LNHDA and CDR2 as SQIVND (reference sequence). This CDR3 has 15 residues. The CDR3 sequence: CASSIFLRWGDGYTF. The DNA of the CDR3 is TGTGCCAGTAGTATTTTCCTCCGGTGGGGGGACGGCTACACCTTC.

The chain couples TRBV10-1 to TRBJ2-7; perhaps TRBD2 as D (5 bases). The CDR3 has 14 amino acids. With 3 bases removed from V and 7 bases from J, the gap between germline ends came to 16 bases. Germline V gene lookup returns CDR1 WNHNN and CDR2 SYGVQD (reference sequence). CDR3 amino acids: CASSDGIRPGEQYF. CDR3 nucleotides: TGCGCCAGCAGTGACGGAATCCGCCCGGGGGAGCAGTACTTC.

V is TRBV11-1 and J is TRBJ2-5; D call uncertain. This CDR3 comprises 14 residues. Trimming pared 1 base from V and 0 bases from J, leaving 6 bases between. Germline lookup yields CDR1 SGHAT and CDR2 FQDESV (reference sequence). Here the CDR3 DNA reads TGTGCCAGCAGCTTAGAGACATACCAAGAGACCCAGTACTTC. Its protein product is CASSLETYQETQYF.

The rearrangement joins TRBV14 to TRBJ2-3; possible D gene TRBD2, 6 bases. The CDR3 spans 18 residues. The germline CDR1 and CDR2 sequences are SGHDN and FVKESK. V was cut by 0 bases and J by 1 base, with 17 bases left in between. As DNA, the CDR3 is TGTGCCAGCAGCCAAGATTGGGGAGGAGGACGGGGCACAGATACGCAGTATTTT. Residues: CASSQDWGGGRGTDTQYF. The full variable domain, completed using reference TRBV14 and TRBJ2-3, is EAGVTQFPSHSVIEKGQTVTLRCDPISGHDNLYWYRRVMGKEIKFLLHFVKESKQDESGMPNNRFLAERTGGTYSTLKVQPAELEDSGVYFCASSQDWGGGRGTDTQYFGPGTRLTVL.

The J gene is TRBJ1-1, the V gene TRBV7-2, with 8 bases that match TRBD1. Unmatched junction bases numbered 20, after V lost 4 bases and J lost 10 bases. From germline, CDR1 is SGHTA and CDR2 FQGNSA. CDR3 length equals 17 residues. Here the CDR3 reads CASSSSGTGPWIFGAFF. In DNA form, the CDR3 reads TGTGCCAGCAGCTCATCAGGGACAGGTCCTTGGATTTTTGGAGCTTTCTTT.

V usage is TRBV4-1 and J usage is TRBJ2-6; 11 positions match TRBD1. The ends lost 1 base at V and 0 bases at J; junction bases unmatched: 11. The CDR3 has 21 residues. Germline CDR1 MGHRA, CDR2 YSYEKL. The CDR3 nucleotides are TGCGCCAGCAGCCAAGCTTGGACAGGGGGCTCTACGCACTCTGGGGCCAACGTCCTGACTTTC. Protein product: CASSQAWTGGSTHSGANVLTF.

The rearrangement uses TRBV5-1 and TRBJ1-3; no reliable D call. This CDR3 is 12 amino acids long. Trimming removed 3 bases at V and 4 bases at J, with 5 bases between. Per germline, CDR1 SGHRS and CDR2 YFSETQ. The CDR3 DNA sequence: TGCGCCAGCAGCTCCCCAGGAAACACCATATATTTT. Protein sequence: CASSSPGNTIYF.

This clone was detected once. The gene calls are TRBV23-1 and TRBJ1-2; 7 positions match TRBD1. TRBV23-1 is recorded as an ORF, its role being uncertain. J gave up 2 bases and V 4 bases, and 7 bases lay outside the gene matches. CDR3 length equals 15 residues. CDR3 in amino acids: CASSRKGAQNYGYTF. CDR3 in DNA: TGCGCCAGCAGTCGGAAGGGGGCGCAGAACTATGGCTACACCTTC.

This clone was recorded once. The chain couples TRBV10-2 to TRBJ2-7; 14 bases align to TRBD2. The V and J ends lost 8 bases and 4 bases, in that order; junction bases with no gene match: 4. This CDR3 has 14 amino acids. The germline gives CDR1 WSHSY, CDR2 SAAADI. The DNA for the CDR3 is TGCGCCAGCGCGAGGACTAGCGGGGGGTACGAGCAGTACTTC. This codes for CASARTSGGYEQYF.

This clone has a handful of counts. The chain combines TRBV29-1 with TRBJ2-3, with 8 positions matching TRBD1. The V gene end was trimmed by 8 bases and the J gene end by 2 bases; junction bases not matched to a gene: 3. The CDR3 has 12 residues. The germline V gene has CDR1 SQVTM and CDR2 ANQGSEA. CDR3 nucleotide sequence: TGCAGCACAGGGGGATCCACAGATACGCAGTATTTT. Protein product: CSTGGSTDTQYF.

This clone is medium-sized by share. CDR3 bases: TGTGCCAGCAGGCGGGGTTGTAGGGCCTACGAGCAGTACTTC. This translates into CASRRGCRAYEQYF. J is TRBJ2-7 and V is TRBV6-4, with D possibly TRBD2 on 6 matching bases. CDR1 and CDR2 from the germline V gene are MRHNA and SNTAGT. CDR3 size: 14 residues. V was trimmed by 6 bases and J by 2 bases, leaving 14 bases between them.

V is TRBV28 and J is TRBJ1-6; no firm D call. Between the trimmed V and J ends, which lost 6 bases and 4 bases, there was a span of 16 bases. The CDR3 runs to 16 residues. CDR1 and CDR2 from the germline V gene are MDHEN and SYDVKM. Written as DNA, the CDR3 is TGTGCCAGCAGCCTACAAGAGGCTGCTTATAATTCACCCCTCCACTTT. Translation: CASSLQEAAYNSPLHF.

The CDR3 loop reads CASSGGGSNQPQHF. The CDR3 DNA follows: TGTGCCAGCAGTGGGGGGGGGAGCAATCAGCCCCAGCATTTT. The chain has TRBV28 and TRBJ1-5; possible D gene TRBD1, 5 bases. With 5 bases removed from V and 1 base from J, the gap between germline ends came to 9 bases. Per the germline V gene, CDR1 is MDHEN and CDR2 is SYDVKM. The CDR3 is 14 residues long.

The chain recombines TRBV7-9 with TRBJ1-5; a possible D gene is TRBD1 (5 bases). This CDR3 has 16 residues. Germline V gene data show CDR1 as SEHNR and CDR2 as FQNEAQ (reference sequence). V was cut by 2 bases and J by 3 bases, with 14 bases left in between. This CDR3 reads CASSLTSSGYNQPQHF. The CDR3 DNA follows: TGTGCCAGCAGCTTAACTTCTTCAGGGTACAATCAGCCCCAGCATTTT.

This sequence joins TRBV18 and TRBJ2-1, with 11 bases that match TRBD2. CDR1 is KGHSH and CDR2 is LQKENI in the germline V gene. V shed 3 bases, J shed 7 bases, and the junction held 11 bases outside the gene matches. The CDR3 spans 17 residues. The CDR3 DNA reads TGTGCCAGCTCACCGCTGGTTAGCGGGGGGGCGACAAATGAGCAGTTCTTC. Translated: CASSPLVSGGATNEQFF. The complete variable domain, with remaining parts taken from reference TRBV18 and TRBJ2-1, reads NAGVMQNPRHLVRRRGQEARLRCSPMKGHSHVYWYRQLPEEGLKFMVYLQKENIIDESGMPKERFSAEFPKEGPSILRIQQVVRGDSAAYFCASSPLVSGGATNEQFFGPGTRLTVL.

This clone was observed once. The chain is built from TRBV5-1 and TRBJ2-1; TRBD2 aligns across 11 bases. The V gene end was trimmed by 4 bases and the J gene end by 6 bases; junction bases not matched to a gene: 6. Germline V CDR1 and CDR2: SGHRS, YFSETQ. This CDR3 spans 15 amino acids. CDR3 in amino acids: CASSKRLAGSNEQFF. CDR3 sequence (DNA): TGCGCCAGCAGCAAGAGACTAGCGGGGTCCAATGAGCAGTTCTTC.

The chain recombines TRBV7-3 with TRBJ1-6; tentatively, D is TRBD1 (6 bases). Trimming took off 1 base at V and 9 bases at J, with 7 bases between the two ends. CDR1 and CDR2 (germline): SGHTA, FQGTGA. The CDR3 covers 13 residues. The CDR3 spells CASSLKGGSPLHF. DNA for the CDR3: TGTGCCAGCAGCTTAAAAGGGGGTTCACCCCTCCACTTT.

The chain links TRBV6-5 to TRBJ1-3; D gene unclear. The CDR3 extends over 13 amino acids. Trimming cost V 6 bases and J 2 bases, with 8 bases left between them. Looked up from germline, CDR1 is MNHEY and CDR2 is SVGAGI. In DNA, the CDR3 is TGTGCCAGCAGAATGGGCCCTGGAAACACCATATATTTT. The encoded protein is CASRMGPGNTIYF.

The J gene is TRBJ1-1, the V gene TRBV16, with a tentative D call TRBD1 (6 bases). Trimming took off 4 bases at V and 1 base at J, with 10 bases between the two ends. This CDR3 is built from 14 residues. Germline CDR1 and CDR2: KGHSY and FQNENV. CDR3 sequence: CASSRRGGNTEAFF. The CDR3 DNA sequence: TGTGCCAGCAGCCGGAGGGGGGGGAACACTGAAGCTTTCTTT.

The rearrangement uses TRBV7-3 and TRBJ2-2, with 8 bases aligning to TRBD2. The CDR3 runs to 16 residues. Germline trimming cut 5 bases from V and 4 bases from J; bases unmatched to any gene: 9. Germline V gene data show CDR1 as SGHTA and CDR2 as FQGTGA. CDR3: CASSPGGLAGTGELFF. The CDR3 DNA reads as TGTGCCAGCAGCCCGGGCGGCCTAGCGGGCACCGGGGAGCTGTTTTTT. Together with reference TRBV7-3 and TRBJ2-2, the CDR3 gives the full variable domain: GAGVSQTPSNKVTEKGKYVELRCDPISGHTALYWYRQSLGQGPEFLIYFQGTGAADDSGLPNDRFFAVRPEGSVSTLKIQRTERGDSAVYLCASSPGGLAGTGELFFGEGSRLTVL.

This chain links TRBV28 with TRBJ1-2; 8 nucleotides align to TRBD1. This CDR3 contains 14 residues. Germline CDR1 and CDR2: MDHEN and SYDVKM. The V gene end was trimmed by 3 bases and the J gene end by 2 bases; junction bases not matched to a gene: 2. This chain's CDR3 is CASSFGQGNYGYTF. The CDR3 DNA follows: TGTGCCAGCAGTTTCGGACAGGGAAACTATGGCTACACCTTC.

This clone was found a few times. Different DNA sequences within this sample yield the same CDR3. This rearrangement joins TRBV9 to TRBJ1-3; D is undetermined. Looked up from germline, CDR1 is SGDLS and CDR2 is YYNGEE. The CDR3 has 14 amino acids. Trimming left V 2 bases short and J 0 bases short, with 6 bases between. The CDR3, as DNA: TGTGCCAGCAGCGTGGGGAGCTCTGGAAACACCATATATTTT. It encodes CASSVGSSGNTIYF. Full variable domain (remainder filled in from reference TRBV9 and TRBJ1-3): DSGVTQTPKHLITATGQRVTLRCSPRSGDLSVYWYQQSLDQGLQFLIQYYNGEERAKGNILERFSAQQFPDLHSELNLSSLELGDSALYFCASSVGSSGNTIYFGEGSWLTVV.

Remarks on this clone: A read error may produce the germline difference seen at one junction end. This chain's CDR3 is CSSSLVTGGEQYF. The CDR3 region has the DNA TGTTCCAGCAGCTTAGTGACAGGCGGCGAGCAGTACTTC. J is TRBJ2-7 and V is TRBV7-9; D may be TRBD1 (6 bases). CDR1 and CDR2 (germline): SEHNR, FQNEAQ (reference sequence). The CDR3 has 13 residues.

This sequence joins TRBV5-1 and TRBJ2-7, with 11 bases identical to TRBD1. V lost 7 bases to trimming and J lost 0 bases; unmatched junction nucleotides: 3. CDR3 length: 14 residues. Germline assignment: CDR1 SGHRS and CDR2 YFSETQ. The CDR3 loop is CASRGTGGSYEQYF. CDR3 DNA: TGCGCCAGCCGAGGGACAGGGGGCTCCTACGAGCAGTACTTC. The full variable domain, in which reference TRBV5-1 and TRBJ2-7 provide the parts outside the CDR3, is KAGVTQTPRYLIKTRGQQVTLSCSPISGHRSVSWYQQTPGQGLQFLFEYFSETQRNKGNFPGRFSGRQFSNSRSEMNVSTLELGDSALYLCASRGTGGSYEQYFGPGTRLTVT.